This T cell receptor (beta chain) was sequenced during a study of T cell repertoires in cytomegalovirus infection. The overall study: CMV epitopes that were recently identified and HLA-C-restricted were used alongside well-studied HLA-B-restricted ones. CMV infection and matching HLA type were both indicated by public TCR beta signatures.

TCRdb re-called the reads through MiXCR, storing one row per CDR3 protein. The sample lists roughly 570,000 distinct CDR3 sequences; around 40% were seen once. Trimming took 5 bases from V and 7 from J; bases not matched to a gene: 6. CDR3 length: 14 residues. Germline V gives CDR1 SGHVS, CDR2 FNYEAQ. Study-level findings and limits: Predominance within the ex vivo response was attributable to HLA-C-restricted CMV-specific TCR beta clonotypes.

As concerns this clonotype: Its specificity is not known.

The TCR originated in a human donor in good health (CMV status not recorded). Some clones in this sample may be carry-over from other donors' samples. The specimen was cultured PBMCs, collected from culture after CMV antigen stimulation. V gene TRBV7-6 combines with J gene TRBJ2-7; 12 bases align to TRBD1. The CDR3 sequence: CASSARDRGHEQYF. The CDR3 DNA reads as TGTGCCAGCAGCGCCCGGGACAGGGGGCATGAGCAGTACTTC.